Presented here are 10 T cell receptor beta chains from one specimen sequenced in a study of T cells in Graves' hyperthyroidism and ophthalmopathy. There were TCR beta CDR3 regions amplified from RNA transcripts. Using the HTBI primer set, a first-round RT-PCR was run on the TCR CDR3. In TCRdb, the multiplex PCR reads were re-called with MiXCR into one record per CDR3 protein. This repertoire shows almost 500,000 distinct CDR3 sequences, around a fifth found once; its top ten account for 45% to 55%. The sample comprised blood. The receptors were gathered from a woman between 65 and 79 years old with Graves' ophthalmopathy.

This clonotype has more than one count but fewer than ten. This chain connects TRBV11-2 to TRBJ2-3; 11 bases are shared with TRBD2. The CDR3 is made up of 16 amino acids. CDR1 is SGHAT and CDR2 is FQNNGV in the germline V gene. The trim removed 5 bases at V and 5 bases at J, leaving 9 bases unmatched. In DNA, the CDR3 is TGTGCCAGCAGCCCCCTTAGCGGGAGGGCCGGAGATACGCAGTATTTT. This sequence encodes CASSPLSGRAGDTQYF.

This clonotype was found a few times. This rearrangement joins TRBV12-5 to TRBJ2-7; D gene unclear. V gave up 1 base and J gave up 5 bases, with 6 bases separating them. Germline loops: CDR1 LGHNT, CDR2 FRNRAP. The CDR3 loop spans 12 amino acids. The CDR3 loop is CASGLENHEQYF. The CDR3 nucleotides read TGTGCTAGTGGTTTGGAAAATCACGAGCAGTACTTC.

The CDR3 DNA is TGTGCCATCACAAAACACGATACGAACACCGGGGAGCTGTTTTTT. It encodes CAITKHDTNTGELFF. The J gene is TRBJ2-2, the V gene TRBV10-3, with D uncertain. This CDR3 is built from 15 residues. Deletions cut 7 bases from V and 0 bases from J, with 12 bases between. Germline CDR1 and CDR2: ENHRY and SYGVKD.

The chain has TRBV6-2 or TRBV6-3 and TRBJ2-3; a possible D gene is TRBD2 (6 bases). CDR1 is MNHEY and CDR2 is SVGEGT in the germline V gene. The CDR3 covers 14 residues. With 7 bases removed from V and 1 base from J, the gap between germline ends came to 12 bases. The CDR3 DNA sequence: TGTGCCAGCAATCAGGCTAGCGGCACAGATACGCAGTATTTT. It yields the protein CASNQASGTDTQYF.

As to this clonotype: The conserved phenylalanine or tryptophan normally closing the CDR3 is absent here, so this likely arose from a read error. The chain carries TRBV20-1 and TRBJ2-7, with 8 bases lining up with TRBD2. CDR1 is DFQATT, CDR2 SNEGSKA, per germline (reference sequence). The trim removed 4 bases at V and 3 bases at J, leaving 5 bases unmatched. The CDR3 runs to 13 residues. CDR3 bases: TGCAGTGCTAACCCCAGCGGGGGCTACGAGCAGTACCTC. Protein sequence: CSANPSGGYEQYL.

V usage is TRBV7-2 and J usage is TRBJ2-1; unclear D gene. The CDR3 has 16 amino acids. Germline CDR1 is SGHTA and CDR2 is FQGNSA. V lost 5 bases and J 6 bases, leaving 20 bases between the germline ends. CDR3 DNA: TGTGCCAGCAGCCACTTTCGGAACAGCCACCTCAATGAGCAGTTCTTC. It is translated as CASSHFRNSHLNEQFF.

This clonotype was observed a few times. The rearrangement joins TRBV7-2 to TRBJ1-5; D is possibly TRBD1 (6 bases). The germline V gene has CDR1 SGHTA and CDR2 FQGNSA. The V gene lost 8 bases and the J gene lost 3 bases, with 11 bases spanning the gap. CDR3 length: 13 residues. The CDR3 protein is CASGYRDNQPQHF. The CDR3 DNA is TGTGCCAGCGGATACAGGGACAATCAGCCCCAGCATTTT.

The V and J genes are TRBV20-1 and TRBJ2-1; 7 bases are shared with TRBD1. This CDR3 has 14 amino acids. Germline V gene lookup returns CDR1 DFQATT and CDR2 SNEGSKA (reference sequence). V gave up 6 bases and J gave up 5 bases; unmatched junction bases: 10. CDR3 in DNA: TGCAGTGCCCTGGTCCGGACAGGCAACAATGAGCAGTTCTTC. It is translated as CSALVRTGNNEQFF.

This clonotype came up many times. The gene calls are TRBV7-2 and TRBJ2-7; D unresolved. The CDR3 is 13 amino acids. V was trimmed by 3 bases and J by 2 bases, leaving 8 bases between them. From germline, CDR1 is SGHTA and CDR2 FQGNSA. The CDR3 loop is CASSLLSPYEQYF. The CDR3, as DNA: TGTGCCAGCAGCTTGCTCTCCCCCTACGAGCAGTACTTC.

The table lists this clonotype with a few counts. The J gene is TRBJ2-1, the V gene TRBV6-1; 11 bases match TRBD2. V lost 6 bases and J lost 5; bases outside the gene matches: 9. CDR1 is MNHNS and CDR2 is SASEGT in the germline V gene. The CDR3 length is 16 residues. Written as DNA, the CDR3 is TGTGCCAGCAGGGGCCCTAGCGGGAGGACCCACAATGAGCAGTTCTTC. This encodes CASRGPSGRTHNEQFF.